This passage covers 19 T cell receptor beta chains from one sample sequenced in a study of high-grade serous ovarian cancer treatment subgroups. Tumor samples were taken before definitive surgery or chemotherapy. Repertoires were generated with immunoSEQ multiplex PCR, while TCRdb's copy carries only in-frame clones and drops some. The sample has around 27,000 clones, around 80% seen once. Sequencing was carried out using tumor tissue. The receptor source for this set is a human donor with high-grade serous ovarian cancer.

This chain joins TRBV7-8 and TRBJ2-3, with 11 bases that match TRBD2. CDR1 is SGHVS and CDR2 is FQNEAQ in the germline V gene. V was pared by 3 bases and J by 3 bases, with 11 bases of the junction left unmatched. The CDR3 spans 18 residues. CDR3 residues: CASSFYPGTSGRTDTQYF. CDR3 DNA: TGTGCCAGCAGCTTCTACCCCGGCACTAGCGGGAGAACAGATACGCAGTATTTT.

The chain couples TRBV10-3 to TRBJ2-3; D gene ambiguous. From germline, CDR1 is ENHRY and CDR2 SYGVKD. The CDR3 length is 14 residues. Trimming removed 6 bases from V and 6 bases from J, with 16 bases in between. As DNA, the CDR3 is TGTGCCATCAGGGCAGCTACGCAGGCTGATACGCAGTATTTT. Translation: CAIRAATQADTQYF.

J is TRBJ1-1 and V is TRBV7-9; D possibly corresponds to TRBD1 (6 bases). Trimming pared 5 bases from V and 4 bases from J, leaving 14 bases between. The germline V gene encodes CDR1 SEHNR and CDR2 FQNEAQ (reference sequence). The CDR3 extends over 14 amino acids. Here the CDR3 DNA reads TGTGCCAGCAGCCCGCGACAGGCTGTCACTGAAGCTTTCTTT. Its translation: CASSPRQAVTEAFF. Full variable domain (outside the CDR3, taken from reference TRBV7-9 and TRBJ1-1): DTGVSQNPRHKITKRGQNVTFRCDPISEHNRLYWYRQTLGQGPEFLTYFQNEAQLEKSRLLSDRFSAERPKGSFSTLEIQRTEQGDSAMYLCASSPRQAVTEAFFGQGTRLTVV.

This clone was counted only a few times. Different DNA sequences within this sample yield the same CDR3. V and J are TRBV6-5 and TRBJ1-4, with 7 bases matching TRBD1. CDR3 size: 15 residues. In germline, CDR1 is MNHEY, CDR2 SVGAGI. J lost 5 bases, V lost 0 bases, and 3 bases had no gene match. The CDR3 is CASSYSGQINEKLFF. The CDR3 bases are TGTGCCAGCAGTTACTCGGGACAGATAAATGAAAAACTGTTTTTT.

The genes are TRBV30 and TRBJ1-6; possibly TRBD1 for D (5 bases). V lost 8 bases, J lost 7 bases, and 15 bases lay in between. This CDR3 contains 13 residues. Germline CDR1 GTSNPN, CDR2 SVGIG (reference sequence). The CDR3 spells CATTPGANSPLHF. CDR3 nucleotides: TGTGCCACAACCCCCGGGGCGAATTCACCCCTCCACTTT. Filled out from reference TRBV30 and TRBJ1-6, the complete variable domain reads SQTIHQWPATLVQPVGSPLSLECTVEGTSNPNLYWYRQAAGRGLQLLFYSVGIGQISSEVPQNLSASRPQDRQFILSSKKLLLSDSGFYLCATTPGANSPLHFGNGTRLTVT.

The table lists this clone with a few counts. The chain is built from TRBV30 and TRBJ1-2; D remains ambiguous. V was trimmed by 3 bases and J by 3 bases, leaving 8 bases between them. The CDR3 sequence is 12 residues long. Germline loops: CDR1 GTSNPN, CDR2 SVGIG (reference sequence). DNA for the CDR3: TGTGCCTGGAGCGGCGGAGACTATGGCTACACCTTC. Amino acids: CAWSGGDYGYTF.

The V gene is TRBV5-1, the J gene TRBJ1-4; D not certain. CDR3 length: 13 residues. Between the trimmed V and J ends, which lost 0 bases and 6 bases, there was a span of 6 bases. The germline V gene encodes CDR1 SGHRS and CDR2 YFSETQ. CDR3 residues: CASSLVTDEKLFF. The CDR3 nucleotides are TGCGCCAGCAGCTTGGTCACCGATGAAAAACTGTTTTTT.

CDR3 region: CASSGGTGSYNEQFF. CDR3 coding DNA: TGTGCCAGCAGCGGTGGGACAGGGTCCTACAATGAGCAGTTCTTC. The rearrangement links TRBV9 to TRBJ2-1; 9 nucleotides line up with TRBD1. V was pared by 3 bases and J by 1 base, with 2 bases of the junction left unmatched. CDR3 size: 15 residues. Germline CDR1 SGDLS, CDR2 YYNGEE.

This chain connects TRBV19 to TRBJ2-5, with 8 bases aligning to TRBD1. The trim removed 4 bases at V and 5 bases at J, leaving 3 bases unmatched. This CDR3 region has 13 residues. The germline V gene has CDR1 LNHDA and CDR2 SQIVND (reference sequence). DNA of the CDR3: TGTGCCAGTAGTAACCGGGACAGGGAGACCCAGTACTTC. This encodes CASSNRDRETQYF.

The rearrangement uses TRBV6-1 and TRBJ2-5, with D possibly matching TRBD1 (6 bases). In germline, CDR1 is MNHNS, CDR2 SASEGT. The CDR3 spans 16 residues. Between the trimmed V and J ends, which lost 4 bases and 5 bases, there was a span of 20 bases. DNA of the CDR3: TGTGCCAGCAGTGGAGTCGGGCTACGGGACACGGAGACCCAGTACTTC. Its protein is CASSGVGLRDTETQYF.

The CDR3 here is CASSSASGSSYNEQFF. The CDR3 coding sequence is TGTGCCAGTAGTAGTGCTAGCGGGAGCTCCTACAATGAGCAGTTCTTC. The chain recombines TRBV19 with TRBJ2-1; 10 bases line up with TRBD2. The J segment lost 0 bases and the V segment lost 4 bases, leaving 3 bases of the junction unmatched. Germline V gene lookup returns CDR1 LNHDA and CDR2 SQIVND (reference sequence). This CDR3 comprises 16 residues.

The DNA for the CDR3 is TGTGCCAGCAGCCCGAGAACGAACACTGAAGCTTTCTTT. Protein: CASSPRTNTEAFF. V usage is TRBV5-4 and J usage is TRBJ1-1; D not certain. This CDR3 is built from 13 residues. Trimming cost V 4 bases and J 1 base, with 8 bases left between them. Germline assignment: CDR1 SGHNT and CDR2 YYREEE (reference sequence).

The V gene is TRBV5-5, the J gene TRBJ1-4; D not certain. V was cut by 0 bases and J by 8 bases, with 8 bases left in between. The CDR3 spans 13 residues. Germline lookup yields CDR1 SGHKS and CDR2 YYEKEE (reference sequence). This CDR3 is CASSLAVREKLFF. The CDR3 DNA follows: TGTGCCAGCAGCTTGGCCGTTAGGGAAAAACTGTTTTTT.

The chain couples TRBV30 to TRBJ2-4; TRBD2 aligns across 7 bases. Losses at the gene ends were 0 bases for V and 6 bases for J; bases not matched to a gene: 11. The CDR3 has 16 residues. Germline V CDR1 and CDR2: GTSNPN, SVGIG (reference sequence). CDR3: CAWSVLGAGVGNIQYF. CDR3 coding DNA: TGTGCCTGGAGTGTACTGGGTGCGGGAGTGGGAAACATTCAGTACTTC.

The chain uses TRBV7-6 and TRBJ2-3, with 7 bases matching TRBD2. CDR3 length: 17 residues. Germline loops: CDR1 SGHVS, CDR2 FNYEAQ. V dropped 3 bases and J dropped 1; count of bases not matched to a gene: 10. This CDR3 reads CASSFRGRERGTDTQYF. As DNA, the CDR3 is TGTGCCAGCAGCTTCCGCGGGCGGGAGCGGGGCACAGATACGCAGTATTTT.

The chain combines TRBV14 with TRBJ2-4, with a weak D call TRBD1 (7 bases). Germline assignment: CDR1 SGHDN and CDR2 FVKESK. Trimming took off 4 bases at V and 2 bases at J, with 15 bases between the two ends. The CDR3 has 16 residues. The CDR3 nucleotides read TGTGCCAGCAGCCCTACGACAGGGAGGACCAAAAACATTCAGTACTTC. It codes for CASSPTTGRTKNIQYF.

The chain is built from TRBV7-3 and TRBJ2-1; D possibly corresponds to TRBD1 (6 bases). The V end was cut by 5 bases, the J end by 7 bases, with 9 bases between. Germline assignment: CDR1 SGHTA and CDR2 FQGTGA. The CDR3 is 12 residues long. The CDR3 nucleotides read TGTGCCAGCAGCCTCCAGGGGAATGAGCAGTTCTTC. This codes for CASSLQGNEQFF. Full variable domain (outside the CDR3, taken from reference TRBV7-3 and TRBJ2-1): GAGVSQTPSNKVTEKGKYVELRCDPISGHTALYWYRQSLGQGPEFLIYFQGTGAADDSGLPNDRFFAVRPEGSVSTLKIQRTERGDSAVYLCASSLQGNEQFFGPGTRLTVL.

This rearrangement joins TRBV28 to TRBJ2-7; D may be TRBD2 (6 bases). The germline V gene has CDR1 MDHEN and CDR2 SYDVKM. This CDR3 region has 17 residues. Trimming stripped 4 bases from V and 0 bases from J, with 19 bases between. CDR3 region: CASSSPTAGPASYEQYF. CDR3 DNA sequence: TGTGCCAGCAGTTCTCCCACGGCGGGGCCCGCCTCCTACGAGCAGTACTTC.

This chain uses TRBV30 with TRBJ1-2; D is ambiguous. Germline CDR1 GTSNPN, CDR2 SVGIG (reference sequence). Trimming pared 0 bases from V and 4 bases from J, leaving 6 bases between. There are 12 residues in the CDR3. Here the CDR3 reads CAWSVTSYGYTF. The DNA for the CDR3 is TGTGCCTGGAGTGTAACAAGCTATGGCTACACCTTC. The full variable domain, rest sourced from reference TRBV30 and TRBJ1-2, is SQTIHQWPATLVQPVGSPLSLECTVEGTSNPNLYWYRQAAGRGLQLLFYSVGIGQISSEVPQNLSASRPQDRQFILSSKKLLLSDSGFYLCAWSVTSYGYTFGSGTRLTVV.